The present T cell receptor beta chain was sequenced within a study of blood T cell repertoires in COVID-19. Study as a whole: COVID-19 samples from acute and convalescent phases originated in the United States, Italy and Spain.

TCRdb keeps only in-frame clones here, not all; method: immunoSEQ multiplex PCR. This table has tens of thousands of clones, approximately 86% appearing once. V was pared by 0 bases and J by 5 bases, with 11 bases between. Germline V lookup: CDR1 SGHKS, CDR2 YYEKEE (reference sequence). The CDR3 has 14 residues. V is TRBV5-5 and J is TRBJ1-1; weak D call: TRBD1 (6 bases). Sequenced: peripheral blood. The sequence derives from a man in his fifties or sixties with acute or convalescent COVID-19. CDR3 in amino acids: CASSLVSGETEAFF. CDR3 nucleotides: TGTGCCAGCAGCTTGGTATCAGGGGAAACTGAAGCTTTCTTT.